This T cell receptor (beta chain) was identified during a study of T cells in Graves' hyperthyroidism and ophthalmopathy. Patients having uncontrolled infection, another autoimmune disease, pregnancy or lactation were not included. This clonotype has ten or more counts. There were TCR beta CDR3 regions amplified from RNA transcripts. In the first-round RT-PCR of the TCR CDR3, the HTBI primer set was used. TCRdb used MiXCR to reprocess the multiplex PCR reads, holding one entry per CDR3 protein. The sample yields 300,000 to 450,000 distinct CDR3 sequences, approximately 14% seen once. CDR3 size: 14 residues. Trimming at V came to 4 bases and at J to 6 bases, leaving 5 bases not matched to a gene. Germline-derived CDR1 and CDR2 are DFQATT and SNEGSKA (reference sequence).

This sequence was found in a woman in her thirties with Graves' ophthalmopathy. Sequenced input: blood. This chain uses TRBV20-1 with TRBJ1-6, with 8 nucleotides matching TRBD1. CDR3 sequence reads: CSATGTGSNSPLHF. The CDR3 DNA is TGCAGTGCTACCGGGACAGGTAGTAATTCACCCCTCCACTTT.